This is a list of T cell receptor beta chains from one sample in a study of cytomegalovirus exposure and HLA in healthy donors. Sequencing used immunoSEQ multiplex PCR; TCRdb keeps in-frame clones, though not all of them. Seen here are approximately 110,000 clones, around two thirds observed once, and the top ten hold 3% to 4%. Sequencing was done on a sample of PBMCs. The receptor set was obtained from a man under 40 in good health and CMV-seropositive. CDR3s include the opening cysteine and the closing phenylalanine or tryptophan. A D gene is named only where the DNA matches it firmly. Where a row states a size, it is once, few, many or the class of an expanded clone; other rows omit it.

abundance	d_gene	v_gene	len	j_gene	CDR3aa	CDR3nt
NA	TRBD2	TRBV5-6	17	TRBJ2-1	CASSLAPGGGAYNEQFF	TGTGCCAGCAGCTTGGCCCCTGGCGGGGGGGCCTACAATGAGCAGTTCTTC
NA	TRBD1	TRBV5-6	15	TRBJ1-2	CASSFRDRGGYGYTF	TGTGCCAGCAGCTTCCGGGACAGGGGAGGCTATGGCTACACCTTC
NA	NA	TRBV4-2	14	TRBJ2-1	CASSHTGPHNEQFF	TGTGCCAGCAGCCATACAGGACCCCACAATGAGCAGTTCTTC
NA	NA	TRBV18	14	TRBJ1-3	CASSLQGSGNTIYF	TGTGCCAGCTCACTACAGGGTTCTGGAAACACCATATATTTT
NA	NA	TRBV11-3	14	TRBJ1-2	CASSLDGSGFGYTF	TGTGCCAGCAGCTTAGATGGGTCAGGGTTCGGCTACACCTTC
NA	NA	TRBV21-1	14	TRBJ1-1	CASSKAAAFAEAFF	TGTGCCAGCAGCAAAGCGGCGGCCTTCGCTGAAGCTTTCTTT
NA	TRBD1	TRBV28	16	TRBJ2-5	CASSFALGQGEETQYF	TGTGCCAGCAGTTTTGCGTTGGGGCAGGGGGAAGAGACCCAGTACTTC
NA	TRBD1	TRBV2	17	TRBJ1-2	CASSEASGNRGDYGYTF	TGTGCCAGCAGTGAAGCGTCGGGAAACAGGGGGGACTATGGCTACACCTTC
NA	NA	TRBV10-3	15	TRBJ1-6	CAISVRGQTDSPLHF	TGTGCCATCAGTGTTCGAGGCCAGACCGATTCACCCCTCCACTTT
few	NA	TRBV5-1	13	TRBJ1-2	CASSSAGAYGYTF	TGCGCCAGCAGTTCCGCAGGGGCGTATGGCTACACCTTC
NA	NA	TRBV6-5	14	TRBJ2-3	CASTDSSSTDTQYF	TGTGCCAGCACTGACTCCTCTAGCACAGATACGCAGTATTTT
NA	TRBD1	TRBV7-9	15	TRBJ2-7	CASSLAGTGSYEQYF	TGTGCCAGCAGCTTAGCCGGGACAGGTTCGTACGAGCAGTACTTC
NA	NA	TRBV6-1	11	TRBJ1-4	CASTSPEKLFF	TGTGCCAGTACTTCCCCTGAAAAACTGTTTTTT
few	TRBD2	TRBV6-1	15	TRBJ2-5	CASSEVLWEGETQYF	TGTGCCAGCAGTGAAGTTCTCTGGGAGGGGGAGACCCAGTACTTC
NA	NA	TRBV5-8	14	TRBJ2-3	CASSSEVGTDTQYF	TGTGCCAGCAGCTCCGAGGTGGGCACAGATACGCAGTATTTT